This TCR beta chain was identified during a study of shared clonotypes between healthy human individuals. Study context: In total, the donors were two women and three men aged 18 to 49.

The authors loaded roughly 200 ng DNA, around 30,000 T cell genomes, into sorted-subset replicate PCRs. Sequencing was performed with immunoSEQ multiplex PCR; in TCRdb, only in-frame clones are kept and a portion is missing. The table shows 600,000 to 800,000 clones, with 72% occurring only once. The CDR3 is 12 residues long. Germline V CDR1 and CDR2: SEHNR, FQNEAQ (reference sequence). The V end was cut by 5 bases, the J end by 12 bases, with 16 bases between. Remarks on this clone: The target antigen is unknown.

General study findings and limits: Unshared clonotypes carried lower generation probabilities than those common to all four donors. Larger richness was generally estimated for naive than memory subsets.

The J gene is TRBJ1-1, the V gene TRBV7-9, with D possibly TRBD1 on 6 matching bases. Sequenced material: memory CD4+ T cells sorted from blood. Documented subset: CD45RA-negative fraction. This clonotype was obtained from a woman aged 25-40 years in good health. The CDR3 DNA follows: TGTGCCAGCAGCCCTGTATCGGGGGCGCCTTTCTTT. It yields the protein CASSPVSGAPFF.